The 24 T cell receptor beta chains presented below share a single source sample, sequenced in a study of identifying expanded T cells in peripheral blood. Clones were read by immunoSEQ multiplex PCR, and TCRdb kept only the in-frame ones, dropping some. In the table there are some 81,000 clones, 80% to 90% of which are singletons. The sample consisted of blood. These receptors were taken from a person aged 18 to 75 in good health.

V and J are TRBV7-8 and TRBJ2-7; 11 nucleotides agree with TRBD2. V lost 0 bases to trimming and J lost 3 bases; unmatched junction nucleotides: 7. Germline V gene sequence: CDR1 SGHVS, CDR2 FQNEAQ. The CDR3 has 17 residues. The CDR3 loop is CASSLAPSGTSGYEQYF. In DNA form, the CDR3 reads TGTGCCAGCAGCTTAGCCCCGTCCGGGACTAGCGGCTACGAGCAGTACTTC. The whole variable domain, filled in from reference TRBV7-8 and TRBJ2-7, reads GAGVSQSPRYKVAKRGQDVALRCDPISGHVSLFWYQQALGQGPEFLTYFQNEAQLDKSGLPSDRFFAERPEGSVSTLKIQRTQQEDSAVYLCASSLAPSGTSGYEQYFGPGTRLTVT.

This rearrangement joins TRBV5-1 to TRBJ2-7; tentatively, D is TRBD1 (6 bases). This CDR3 comprises 15 residues. V lost 5 bases and J lost 2, with 17 bases in between. Germline-derived CDR1 and CDR2 are SGHRS and YFSETQ. The CDR3 nucleotides are TGCGCCAGCAGATCTCGGACAGATATCACCTACGAGCAGTACTTC. Translated: CASRSRTDITYEQYF. Supplemented by reference TRBV5-1 and TRBJ2-7, the full variable domain reads KAGVTQTPRYLIKTRGQQVTLSCSPISGHRSVSWYQQTPGQGLQFLFEYFSETQRNKGNFPGRFSGRQFSNSRSEMNVSTLELGDSALYLCASRSRTDITYEQYFGPGTRLTVT.

The gene calls are TRBV7-9 and TRBJ1-5; the D gene is possibly TRBD1 (5 bases). V was clipped by 0 bases and J by 4 bases, with 16 bases between them. Germline-derived CDR1 and CDR2 are SEHNR and FQNEAQ (reference sequence). This CDR3 has 17 residues. The CDR3 region is CASSLALGGSGNQPQHF. For the CDR3, the DNA is TGTGCCAGCAGCTTAGCGTTGGGGGGGAGTGGGAATCAGCCCCAGCATTTT.

The chain is built from TRBV7-2 and TRBJ2-1; 8 nucleotides agree with TRBD2. Germline CDR1 is SGHTA and CDR2 is FQGNSA. V shed 1 base, J shed 9 bases, and the junction held 8 bases outside the gene matches. The CDR3 consists of 15 residues. The CDR3 sequence is CASSLGSGSIGEQFF. Here the CDR3 DNA reads TGTGCCAGCAGCTTAGGGAGCGGGAGTATCGGTGAGCAGTTCTTC.

The CDR3 is CASRRDRESGELFF. CDR3 nucleotide sequence: TGTGCCAGCAGGAGGGACAGGGAGTCTGGGGAGCTGTTTTTT. The rearrangement links TRBV6-1 to TRBJ2-2; 9 nucleotides agree with TRBD1. The CDR3 extends over 14 amino acids. J lost 8 bases, V lost 6 bases, and 7 bases had no gene match. CDR1 and CDR2 from the germline V gene are MNHNS and SASEGT.

This chain joins TRBV7-3 and TRBJ1-2, with D possibly being TRBD1 (6 bases). This CDR3 is 13 amino acids long. In germline, CDR1 is SGHTA, CDR2 FQGTGA. Trimming took 2 bases from V and 6 from J, leaving 10 bases between them. CDR3 loop: CASSLQGSDGYTF. The CDR3 DNA sequence: TGTGCCAGCAGCTTACAGGGGTCGGATGGCTACACCTTC.

The V gene is TRBV2, the J gene TRBJ1-2, with D unresolved. This CDR3 has 14 residues. V was clipped by 3 bases and J by 5 bases, with 13 bases between them. CDR1 is SNHLY and CDR2 is FYNNEI in the germline V gene. The CDR3 sequence is CASSETQERYGYTF. The CDR3 nucleotides read TGTGCCAGCAGTGAGACCCAGGAGAGATATGGCTACACCTTC.

The chain has TRBV7-9 and TRBJ2-5; D gene uncertain. The closer fit of TRBJ2-7 to the DNA end suggests the J call may be wrong. The V gene's germline CDR1 is SEHNR and CDR2 FQNEAQ (reference sequence). The CDR3 is 13 amino acids. CDR3 sequence (DNA): TGTGCCAGCAGCTTGGGAAGAACCTACGAGCAGTACTTC. Translating it yields CASSLGRTYEQYF.

This sequence joins TRBV6-5 and TRBJ1-1; a weak D match, TRBD1 (5 bases). The CDR3 totals 11 residues. Trimming left V 6 bases short and J 10 bases short, with 12 bases between. Germline V gene lookup returns CDR1 MNHEY and CDR2 SVGAGI. CDR3 bases: TGTGCCAGCAGCCGGACGGGGGGAGCTTTCTTT. Translation: CASSRTGGAFF.

The chain is built from TRBV10-3 and TRBJ2-2; D is unclear. The CDR3 has 13 residues. The V gene lost 11 bases and the J gene lost 3 bases, with 13 bases spanning the gap. The germline V gene encodes CDR1 ENHRY and CDR2 SYGVKD. The CDR3 nucleotides read TGTGCCCTTCTCAGCGTCGACACCGGGGAGCTGTTTTTT. Translated: CALLSVDTGELFF.

The chain carries TRBV19 and TRBJ2-1; TRBD2 might be the D (6 bases). CDR3 size: 14 residues. V was clipped by 2 bases and J by 4 bases, with 9 bases between them. Germline V lookup: CDR1 LNHDA, CDR2 SQIVND (reference sequence). The CDR3 DNA follows: TGTGCCAGTAGTATAAGCCGGGAGTACAATGAGCAGTTCTTC. It yields the protein CASSISREYNEQFF.

The chain uses TRBV11-3 and TRBJ2-2; the D is unclear. V gave up 4 bases and J gave up 4 bases, with 1 base separating them. This CDR3 has 11 residues. Germline V CDR1 and CDR2: SGHNT, YENEEA. CDR3 bases: TGTGCCAGCAGCTCCACCGGGGAGCTGTTTTTT. Translation: CASSSTGELFF.

This clone was recorded a few times. The chain combines TRBV7-9 with TRBJ2-7, with D hard to call. This CDR3 comprises 12 residues. With 0 bases removed from V and 3 bases from J, the gap between germline ends came to 3 bases. Germline CDR1 is SEHNR and CDR2 is FQNEAQ (reference sequence). The chain's CDR3 is CASSLADYEQYF. CDR3 coding DNA: TGTGCCAGCAGCTTAGCAGACTACGAGCAGTACTTC.

The CDR3 DNA is TGTGCCAGCAGCTCCAAAAATGGGGTTTTAGGCGGCTACACCTTC. Translated, it gives CASSSKNGVLGGYTF. The chain has TRBV9 and TRBJ1-2, with no clear D. CDR1 and CDR2 from the germline V gene are SGDLS and YYNGEE. V was cut by 4 bases and J by 8 bases, with 21 bases left in between. This CDR3 is built from 15 residues.

The chain couples TRBV10-3 to TRBJ2-3, with TRBD2 identical over 7 bases. With V trimmed by 6 bases and J by 13 bases, 10 bases remained unmatched. The CDR3 spans 12 residues. Germline loops: CDR1 ENHRY, CDR2 SYGVKD. The CDR3 reads CAISPQREVKYF. The CDR3 coding sequence is TGTGCCATCAGCCCCCAGCGGGAAGTAAAGTATTTT.

As to this clone: The junction and the germline gene differ at one end; a read error may be behind it. This rearrangement joins TRBV7-7 to TRBJ2-7; unclear D gene. This CDR3 contains 17 residues. CDR1 and CDR2 from the germline V gene are SSHAT and FNYEAQ (reference sequence). This CDR3 is CASSFLPYPDGLHEQYF. The CDR3 DNA sequence: TGTGCTAGCAGCTTCCTCCCATATCCAGACGGCTTACACGAGCAGTACTTC.

As concerns this clone: The germline gene is not matched at one end of the junction; a read error may be the cause. The rearrangement links TRBV7-2 to TRBJ1-1, with 7 nucleotides matching TRBD1. Germline-derived CDR1 and CDR2 are SGHTA and FQGNSA. CDR3 length equals 14 residues. CDR3 coding DNA: TGCGCCAGCAGCCAAACCACAGGGGACATAGAAGCTTTCTTT. It codes for CASSQTTGDIEAFF.

The rearrangement links TRBV18 to TRBJ2-1, with D perhaps matching TRBD1 (5 bases). V was pared by 4 bases and J by 4 bases, with 11 bases between. Germline V gene lookup returns CDR1 KGHSH and CDR2 LQKENI. The CDR3 is 14 amino acids. CDR3 bases: TGTGCCAGCTCACTAAGGACATCGTACAATGAGCAGTTCTTC. Protein product: CASSLRTSYNEQFF. Using reference TRBV18 and TRBJ2-1 for the parts outside the CDR3, the full variable domain is NAGVMQNPRHLVRRRGQEARLRCSPMKGHSHVYWYRQLPEEGLKFMVYLQKENIIDESGMPKERFSAEFPKEGPSILRIQQVVRGDSAAYFCASSLRTSYNEQFFGPGTRLTVL.

The V and J genes are TRBV30 and TRBJ2-5; D unresolved. Deletions cut 0 bases from V and 2 bases from J, with 10 bases between. The CDR3 spans 14 residues. Germline CDR1 is GTSNPN and CDR2 is SVGIG (reference sequence). The CDR3 bases are TGTGCCTGGAGTGTACTGGCAGGTCAAGAGACCCAGTACTTC. Protein: CAWSVLAGQETQYF.

This clone was seen once. The chain couples TRBV28 to TRBJ2-1; 8 bases match TRBD2. The germline V gene has CDR1 MDHEN and CDR2 SYDVKM. The V gene end was trimmed by 5 bases and the J gene end by 1 base; junction bases not matched to a gene: 7. CDR3 length: 16 residues. The CDR3 is CASSNPSGLSYNEQFF. In DNA, the CDR3 is TGTGCCAGCAGTAATCCTAGCGGGTTGTCCTACAATGAGCAGTTCTTC.

V and J are TRBV6-6 and TRBJ2-5; D is perhaps TRBD1 (6 bases). CDR3 size: 13 residues. Deletions cut 3 bases from V and 5 bases from J, with 10 bases between. Germline CDR1 reads MNHNY; CDR2 reads SVGAGI (reference sequence). This chain's CDR3 is CASSYTGIETQYF. The CDR3, as DNA: TGTGCCAGCAGTTATACAGGGATCGAGACCCAGTACTTC.

This clone has just one count. The rearrangement links TRBV9 to TRBJ2-3; TRBD1 matches 11 bases. Germline CDR1 is SGDLS and CDR2 is YYNGEE. V shed 0 bases, J shed 6 bases, and the junction held 9 bases outside the gene matches. The CDR3 is 17 amino acids. DNA for the CDR3: TGTGCCAGCAGCGTAGCCCCGGGACAGGGGGTGATGGATACGCAGTATTTT. Amino acids: CASSVAPGQGVMDTQYF.

The chain couples TRBV7-6 to TRBJ1-1, with a tentative D call TRBD1 (5 bases). Germline CDR1 reads SGHVS; CDR2 reads FNYEAQ. Trimming took 5 bases from V and 1 from J, leaving 11 bases between them. The CDR3 runs to 14 residues. The CDR3 DNA reads as TGTGCCAGCAGCGCCCAGACAGAGAACACTGAAGCTTTCTTT. This sequence encodes CASSAQTENTEAFF.

The CDR3 DNA is TGTGCCAGCAGCCAACAGGGGGCTGGGGCCAACGTCCTGACTTTC. Translating gives CASSQQGAGANVLTF. The rearrangement uses TRBV14 and TRBJ2-6; TRBD1 matches at 7 bases. Germline V gene sequence: CDR1 SGHDN, CDR2 FVKESK. This CDR3 spans 15 amino acids. V trimming: 2 bases; J trimming: 2 bases; junction bases outside the gene matches: 0.